These T cell receptor beta chains were read from a single sample in a study of CXCR3-negative and CXCR3-positive naive CD8 T cells. Each CDR3 protein gets one entry in TCRdb, which reprocessed the 5' RACE reads and gives no DNA. This table holds tens of thousands of distinct CDR3 sequences. The sequenced material came from naive CXCR3- CD8+ T cells from blood. The receptors were gathered from a human donor in good health. Some clones in this sample may be carry-over from other donors' samples. The CDR3 runs from the conserved cysteine through the conserved F or W.

>TRBJ1-2|TRBV12-3/TRBV12-4
CASSLNSAYGYTF
>TRBJ2-3|TRBV9
CASSSEDGLAGDTDTQYF
>TRBJ2-3|TRBV21-1
CASSKRSSKRSDTQYF
>TRBJ1-6|TRBV18
CASSPPGTGGNGSPLHF
>TRBJ2-5|TRBV28
CASSPRTTQETQYF
>TRBJ1-1|TRBV29-1
CSVGNSRAETEAFF
>TRBJ1-5|TRBV12-3/TRBV12-4
CASSSTHPQPQHF
>TRBJ2-7|TRBV7-9
CASSFTGTGVSYEQYF
>TRBJ2-6|TRBV28
CAVSSGANVLTF
>TRBJ2-5|TRBV29-1
CSVVAWTGAPKETQYF
>TRBJ2-7|TRBV6-2/TRBV6-3
CASSNEDTSYEQYF
>TRBJ1-6|TRBV7-9
CASGKGGNSPLHF
>TRBJ2-5|TRBV10-2
CASSELAGGPQETQYF
>TRBJ2-1|TRBV7-6
CASSLELKSSYNEQFF
>TRBJ1-1|TRBV7-3
CASSLDRYAEAFF
>TRBJ2-7|TRBV29-1
CSVVKQGREQYF
>TRBJ2-1|TRBV11-2
CASSSIRGQLFNEQFF
>TRBJ2-1|TRBV28
CASSLGQLNNEQFF
>TRBJ1-1|TRBV28
CASSSFTPNTEAFF
>TRBJ2-1|TRBV5-6
CASSIGTGLGEQFF
>TRBJ2-1|TRBV12-3/TRBV12-4
CASSLSSTSGYNEQFF
>TRBJ2-2|TRBV12-3/TRBV12-4
CASSLAGGNTGELFF
>TRBJ2-7|TRBV5-1
CASSFGPQKLRYEQYF